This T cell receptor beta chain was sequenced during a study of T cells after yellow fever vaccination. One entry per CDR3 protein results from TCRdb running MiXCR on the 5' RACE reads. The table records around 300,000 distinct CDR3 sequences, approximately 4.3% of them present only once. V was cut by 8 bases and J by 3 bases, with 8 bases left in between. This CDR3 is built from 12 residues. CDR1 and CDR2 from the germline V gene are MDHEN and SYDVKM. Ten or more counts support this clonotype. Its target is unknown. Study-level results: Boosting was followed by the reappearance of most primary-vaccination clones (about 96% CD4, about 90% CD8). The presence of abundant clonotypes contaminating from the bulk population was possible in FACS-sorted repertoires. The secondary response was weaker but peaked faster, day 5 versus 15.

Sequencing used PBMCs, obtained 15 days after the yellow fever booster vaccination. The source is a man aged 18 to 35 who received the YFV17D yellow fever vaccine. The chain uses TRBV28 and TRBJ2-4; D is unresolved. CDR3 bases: TGTGCCAGCCTGCGACACAAAAACATTCAGTACTTC. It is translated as CASLRHKNIQYF.